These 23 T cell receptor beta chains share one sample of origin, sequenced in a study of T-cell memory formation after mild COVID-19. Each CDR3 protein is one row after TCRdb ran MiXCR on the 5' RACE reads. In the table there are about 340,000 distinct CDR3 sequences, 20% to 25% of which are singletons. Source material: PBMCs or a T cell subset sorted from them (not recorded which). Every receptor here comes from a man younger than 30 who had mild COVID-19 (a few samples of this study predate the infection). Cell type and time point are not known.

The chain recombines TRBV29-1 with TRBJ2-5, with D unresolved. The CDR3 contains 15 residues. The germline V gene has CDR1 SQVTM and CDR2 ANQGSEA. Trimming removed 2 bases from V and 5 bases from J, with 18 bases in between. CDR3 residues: CSVERRVGSRETQYF. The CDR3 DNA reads TGCAGCGTTGAACGAAGGGTGGGTTCCCGGGAGACCCAGTACTTC.

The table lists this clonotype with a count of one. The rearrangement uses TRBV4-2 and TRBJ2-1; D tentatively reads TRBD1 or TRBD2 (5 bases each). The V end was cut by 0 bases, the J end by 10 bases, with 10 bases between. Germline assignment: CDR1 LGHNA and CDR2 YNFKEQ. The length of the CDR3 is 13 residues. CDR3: CASSQDPGREQFF. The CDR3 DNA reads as TGTGCCAGCAGCCAAGACCCGGGACGGGAGCAGTTCTTC.

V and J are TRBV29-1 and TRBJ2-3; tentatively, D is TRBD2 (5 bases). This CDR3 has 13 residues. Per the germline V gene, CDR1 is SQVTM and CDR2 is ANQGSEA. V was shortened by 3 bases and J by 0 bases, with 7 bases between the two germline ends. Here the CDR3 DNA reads TGCAGCGTTGAGGGGAGCAGCACAGATACGCAGTATTTT. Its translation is CSVEGSSTDTQYF.

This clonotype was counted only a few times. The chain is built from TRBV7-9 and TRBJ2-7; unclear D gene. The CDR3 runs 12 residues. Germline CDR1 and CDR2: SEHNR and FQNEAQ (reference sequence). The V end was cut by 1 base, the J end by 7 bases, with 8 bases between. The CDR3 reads CASSLGVSEQYF. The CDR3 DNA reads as TGTGCCAGCAGCTTAGGGGTATCGGAGCAGTACTTC.

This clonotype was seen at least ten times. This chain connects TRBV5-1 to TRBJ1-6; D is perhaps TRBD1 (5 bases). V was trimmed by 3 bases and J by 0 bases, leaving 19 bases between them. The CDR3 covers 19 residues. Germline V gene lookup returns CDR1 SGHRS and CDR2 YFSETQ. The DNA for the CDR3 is TGCGCCAGCAGCTCCAAAGCTCCGGGACCAAGCTCCTATAATTCACCCCTCCACTTT. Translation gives CASSSKAPGPSSYNSPLHF. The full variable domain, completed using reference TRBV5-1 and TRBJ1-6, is KAGVTQTPRYLIKTRGQQVTLSCSPISGHRSVSWYQQTPGQGLQFLFEYFSETQRNKGNFPGRFSGRQFSNSRSEMNVSTLELGDSALYLCASSSKAPGPSSYNSPLHFGNGTRLTVT.

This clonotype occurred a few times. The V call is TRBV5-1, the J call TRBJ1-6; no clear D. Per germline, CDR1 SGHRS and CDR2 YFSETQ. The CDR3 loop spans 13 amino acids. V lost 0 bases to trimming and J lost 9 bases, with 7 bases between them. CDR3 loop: CASSLDGSSPLHF. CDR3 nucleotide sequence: TGCGCCAGCAGCTTGGATGGGAGTTCACCCCTCCACTTT.

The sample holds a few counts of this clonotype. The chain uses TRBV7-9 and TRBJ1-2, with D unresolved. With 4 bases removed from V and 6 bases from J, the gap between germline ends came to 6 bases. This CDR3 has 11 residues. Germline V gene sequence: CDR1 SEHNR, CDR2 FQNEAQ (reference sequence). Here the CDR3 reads CASSSEDGYTF. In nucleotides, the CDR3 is TGTGCCAGCAGCTCAGAGGATGGCTACACCTTC.

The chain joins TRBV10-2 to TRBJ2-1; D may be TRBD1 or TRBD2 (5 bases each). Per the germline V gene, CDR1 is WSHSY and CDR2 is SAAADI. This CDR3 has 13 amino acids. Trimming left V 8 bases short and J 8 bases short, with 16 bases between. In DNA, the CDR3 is TGCGCCAGCGACGGGAAGTCACAGGATGAGCAGTTCTTC. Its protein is CASDGKSQDEQFF.

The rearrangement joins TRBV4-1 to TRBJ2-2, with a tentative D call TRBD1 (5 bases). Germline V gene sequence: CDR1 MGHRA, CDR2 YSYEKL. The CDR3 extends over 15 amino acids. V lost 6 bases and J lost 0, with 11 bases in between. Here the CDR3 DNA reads TGCGCCAGCAGTCAGGGTAACGCGAACACCGGGGAGCTGTTTTTT. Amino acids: CASSQGNANTGELFF.

The DNA for the CDR3 is TGTGCCAGCAGCGTAGGGTCGGCCTACGAGCAGTACTTC. Protein: CASSVGSAYEQYF. The chain is built from TRBV9 and TRBJ2-7; no firm D call. CDR1 and CDR2 from the germline V gene are SGDLS and YYNGEE. V was cut by 0 bases and J by 2 bases, with 6 bases left in between. The CDR3 consists of 13 residues. Full variable domain (remainder filled in from reference TRBV9 and TRBJ2-7): DSGVTQTPKHLITATGQRVTLRCSPRSGDLSVYWYQQSLDQGLQFLIQYYNGEERAKGNILERFSAQQFPDLHSELNLSSLELGDSALYFCASSVGSAYEQYFGPGTRLTVT.

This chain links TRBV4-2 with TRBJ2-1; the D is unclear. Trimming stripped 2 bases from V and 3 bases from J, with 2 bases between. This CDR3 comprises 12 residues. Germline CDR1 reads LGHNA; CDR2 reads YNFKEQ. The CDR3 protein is CASSQYYNEQFF. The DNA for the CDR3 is TGTGCCAGCAGCCAATACTACAATGAGCAGTTCTTC.

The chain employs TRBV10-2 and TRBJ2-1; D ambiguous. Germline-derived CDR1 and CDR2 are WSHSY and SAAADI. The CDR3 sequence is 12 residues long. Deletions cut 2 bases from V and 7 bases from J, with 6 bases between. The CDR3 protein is CASSEIRNEQFF. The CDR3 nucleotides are TGCGCCAGCAGTGAGATAAGGAATGAGCAGTTCTTC.

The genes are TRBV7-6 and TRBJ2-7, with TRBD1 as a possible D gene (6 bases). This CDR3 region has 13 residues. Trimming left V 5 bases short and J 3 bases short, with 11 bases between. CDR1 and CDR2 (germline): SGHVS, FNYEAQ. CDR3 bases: TGTGCCAGCAGCGTACAGGGCGGCTACGAGCAGTACTTC. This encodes CASSVQGGYEQYF. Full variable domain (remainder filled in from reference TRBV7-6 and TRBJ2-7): GAGVSQSPRYKVTKRGQDVALRCDPISGHVSLYWYRQALGQGPEFLTYFNYEAQQDKSGLPNDRFSAERPEGSISTLTIQRTEQRDSAMYRCASSVQGGYEQYFGPGTRLTVT.

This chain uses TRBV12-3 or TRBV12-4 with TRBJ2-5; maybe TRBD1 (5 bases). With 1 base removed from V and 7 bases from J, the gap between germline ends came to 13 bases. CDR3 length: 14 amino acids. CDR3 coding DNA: TGTGCCAGCAGTTTAGGGGTGACAGCGTCGACCCAGTACTTC. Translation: CASSLGVTASTQYF.

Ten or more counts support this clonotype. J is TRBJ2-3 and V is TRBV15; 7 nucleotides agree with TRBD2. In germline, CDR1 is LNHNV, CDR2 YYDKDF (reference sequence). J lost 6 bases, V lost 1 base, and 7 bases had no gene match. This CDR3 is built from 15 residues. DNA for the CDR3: TGTGCCACCAGCAGAGCGGGGGAGGGGAGTGATACGCAGTATTTT. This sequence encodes CATSRAGEGSDTQYF. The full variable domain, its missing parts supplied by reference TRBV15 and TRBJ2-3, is DAMVIQNPRYQVTQFGKPVTLSCSQTLNHNVMYWYQQKSSQAPKLLFHYYDKDFNNEADTPDNFQSRRPNTSFCFLDIRSPGLGDTAMYLCATSRAGEGSDTQYFGPGTRLTVL.

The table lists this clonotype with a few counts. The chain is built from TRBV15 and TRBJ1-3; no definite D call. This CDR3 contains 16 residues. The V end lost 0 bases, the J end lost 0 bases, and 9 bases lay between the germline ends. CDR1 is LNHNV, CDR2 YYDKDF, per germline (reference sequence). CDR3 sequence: CATSRDFANSGNTIYF. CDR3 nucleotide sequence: TGTGCCACCAGCAGAGATTTTGCTAACTCTGGAAACACCATATATTTT.

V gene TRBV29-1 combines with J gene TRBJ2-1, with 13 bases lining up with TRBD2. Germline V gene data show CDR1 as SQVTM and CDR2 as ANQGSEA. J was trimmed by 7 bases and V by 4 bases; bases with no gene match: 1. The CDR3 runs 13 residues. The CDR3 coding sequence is TGCAGCGTTGCGGGACTAGCGGGGAATGAGCAGTTCTTC. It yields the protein CSVAGLAGNEQFF.

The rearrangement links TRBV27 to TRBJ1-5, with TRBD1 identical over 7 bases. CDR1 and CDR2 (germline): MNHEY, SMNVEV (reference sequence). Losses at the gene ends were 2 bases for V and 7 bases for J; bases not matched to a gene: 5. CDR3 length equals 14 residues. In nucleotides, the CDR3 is TGTGCCAGCAGTTTAAGGGGGCAGGGGCAGCCCCAGCATTTT. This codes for CASSLRGQGQPQHF.

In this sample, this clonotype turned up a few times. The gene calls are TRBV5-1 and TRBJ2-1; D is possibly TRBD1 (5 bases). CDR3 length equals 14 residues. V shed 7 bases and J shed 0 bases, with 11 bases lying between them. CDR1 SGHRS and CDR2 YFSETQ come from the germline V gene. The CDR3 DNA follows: TGCGCCAGCGGGGCGGATAGCTCCTACAATGAGCAGTTCTTC. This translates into CASGADSSYNEQFF. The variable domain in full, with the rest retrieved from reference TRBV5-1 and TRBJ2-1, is KAGVTQTPRYLIKTRGQQVTLSCSPISGHRSVSWYQQTPGQGLQFLFEYFSETQRNKGNFPGRFSGRQFSNSRSEMNVSTLELGDSALYLCASGADSSYNEQFFGPGTRLTVL.

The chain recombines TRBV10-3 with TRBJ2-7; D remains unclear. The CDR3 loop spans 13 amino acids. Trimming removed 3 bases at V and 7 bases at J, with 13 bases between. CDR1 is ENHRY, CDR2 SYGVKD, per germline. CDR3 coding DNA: TGTGCCATCAGTGACCAGCCACCTACGGAGCAGTACTTC. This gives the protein CAISDQPPTEQYF.

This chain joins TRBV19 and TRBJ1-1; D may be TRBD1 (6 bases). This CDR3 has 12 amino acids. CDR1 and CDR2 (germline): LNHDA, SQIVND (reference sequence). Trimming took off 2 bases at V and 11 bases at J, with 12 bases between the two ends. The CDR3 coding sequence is TGTGCCAGTAGTATACAGGGGAGTAACGCTTTCTTT. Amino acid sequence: CASSIQGSNAFF.

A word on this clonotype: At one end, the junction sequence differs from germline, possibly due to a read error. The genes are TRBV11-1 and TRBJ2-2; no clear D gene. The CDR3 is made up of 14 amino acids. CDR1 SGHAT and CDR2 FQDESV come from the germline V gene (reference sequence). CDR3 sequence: CASSLRANTWELFF. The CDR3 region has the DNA TGTGCCAGCAGCTTGAGAGCGAACACCTGGGAGCTGTTTTTT.

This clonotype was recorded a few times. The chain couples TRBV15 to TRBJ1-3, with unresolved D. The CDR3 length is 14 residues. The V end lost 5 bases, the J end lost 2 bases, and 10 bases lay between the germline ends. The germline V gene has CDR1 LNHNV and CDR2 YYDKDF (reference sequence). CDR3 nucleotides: TGTGCCACCAGCCTCGAAAGGGCTGGAAACACCATATATTTT. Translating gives CATSLERAGNTIYF.